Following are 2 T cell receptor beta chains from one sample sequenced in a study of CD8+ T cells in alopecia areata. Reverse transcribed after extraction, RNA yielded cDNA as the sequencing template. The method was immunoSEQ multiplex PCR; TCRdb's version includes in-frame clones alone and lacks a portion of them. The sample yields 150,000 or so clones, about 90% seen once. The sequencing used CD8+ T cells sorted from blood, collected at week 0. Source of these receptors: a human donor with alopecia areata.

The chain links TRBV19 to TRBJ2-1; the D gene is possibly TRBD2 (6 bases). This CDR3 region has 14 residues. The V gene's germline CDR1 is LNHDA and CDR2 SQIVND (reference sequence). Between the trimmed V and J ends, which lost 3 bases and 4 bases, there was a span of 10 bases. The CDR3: CASSIAGYYNEQFF. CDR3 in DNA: TGTGCCAGTAGTATCGCGGGGTATTACAATGAGCAGTTCTTC. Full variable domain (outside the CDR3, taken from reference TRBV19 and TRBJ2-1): DGGITQSPKYLFRKEGQNVTLSCEQNLNHDAMYWYRQDPGQGLRLIYYSQIVNDFQKGDIAEGYSVSREKKESFPLTVTSAQKNPTAFYLCASSIAGYYNEQFFGPGTRLTVL.

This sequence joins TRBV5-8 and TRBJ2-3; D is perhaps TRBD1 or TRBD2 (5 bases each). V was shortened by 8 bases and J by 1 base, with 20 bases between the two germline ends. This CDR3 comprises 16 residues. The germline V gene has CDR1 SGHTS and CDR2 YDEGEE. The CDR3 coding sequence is TGTGCCAGTCCGGCCGGGGTGTGGGGCCGCACAGATACGCAGTATTTT. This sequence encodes CASPAGVWGRTDTQYF.